This T cell receptor beta chain was captured by sequencing in a study of blood T cell repertoires in COVID-19. In the source study's methods: The assay estimated nucleated cells by amplifying reference gene primers. The table came from immunoSEQ multiplex PCR; TCRdb's copy has only in-frame clones and leaves some out. Clonal size and the V and J genes are those of that table, whereas D and trimming came from the DNA. The repertoire holds under 95,000 clones, with approximately 90% as singletons. The sample consisted of peripheral blood. The TCR comes from a man aged 55 to 70 with acute or convalescent COVID-19.

CDR3 coding DNA: TGTGCCAGCAGTCCTACCACTAGCAATCAGCCCCAGCATTTT. This translates into CASSPTTSNQPQHF. The genes are TRBV27 and TRBJ1-5; the D is unclear. V lost 5 bases, J lost 0 bases, and 8 bases lay in between. Germline lookup yields CDR1 MNHEY and CDR2 SMNVEV (reference sequence). The CDR3 extends over 14 amino acids.